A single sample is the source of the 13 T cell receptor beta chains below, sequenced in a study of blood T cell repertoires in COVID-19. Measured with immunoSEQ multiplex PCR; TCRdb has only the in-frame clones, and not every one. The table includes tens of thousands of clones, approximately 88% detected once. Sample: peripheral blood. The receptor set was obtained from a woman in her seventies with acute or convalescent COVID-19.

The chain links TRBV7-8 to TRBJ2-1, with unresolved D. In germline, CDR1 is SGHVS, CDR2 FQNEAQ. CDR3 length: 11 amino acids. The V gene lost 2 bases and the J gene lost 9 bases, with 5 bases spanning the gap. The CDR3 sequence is CASSLTGEQFF. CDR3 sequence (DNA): TGTGCCAGCAGCTTAACCGGTGAGCAGTTCTTC.

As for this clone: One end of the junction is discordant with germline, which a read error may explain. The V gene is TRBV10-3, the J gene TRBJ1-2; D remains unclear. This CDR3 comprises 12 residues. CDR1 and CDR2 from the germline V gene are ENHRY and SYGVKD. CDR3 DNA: TGTGCCATCAGTGAGGCTAACTATGACTACACCTTC. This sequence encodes CAISEANYDYTF.

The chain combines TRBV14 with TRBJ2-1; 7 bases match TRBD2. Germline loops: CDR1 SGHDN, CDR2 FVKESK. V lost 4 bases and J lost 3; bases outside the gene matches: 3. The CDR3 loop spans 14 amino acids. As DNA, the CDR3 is TGTGCCAGCAGCCGTCTAGCGGACTACAATGAGCAGTTCTTC. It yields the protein CASSRLADYNEQFF.

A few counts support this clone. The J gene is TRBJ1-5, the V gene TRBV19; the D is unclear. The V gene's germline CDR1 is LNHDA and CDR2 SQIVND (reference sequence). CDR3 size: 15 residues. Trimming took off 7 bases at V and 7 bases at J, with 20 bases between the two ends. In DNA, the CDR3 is TGTGCCAGTATTGCAGTTGATAAGTTGGGCCAGCCCCAGCATTTT. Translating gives CASIAVDKLGQPQHF.

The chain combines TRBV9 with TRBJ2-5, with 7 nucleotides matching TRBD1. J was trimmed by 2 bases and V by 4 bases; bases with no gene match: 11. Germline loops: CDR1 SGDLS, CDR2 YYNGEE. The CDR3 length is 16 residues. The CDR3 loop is CASSRTEGTVQETQYF. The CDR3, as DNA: TGTGCCAGCAGCCGGACGGAAGGGACAGTGCAAGAGACCCAGTACTTC. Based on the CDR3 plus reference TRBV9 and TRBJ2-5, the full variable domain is DSGVTQTPKHLITATGQRVTLRCSPRSGDLSVYWYQQSLDQGLQFLIQYYNGEERAKGNILERFSAQQFPDLHSELNLSSLELGDSALYFCASSRTEGTVQETQYFGPGTRLLVL.

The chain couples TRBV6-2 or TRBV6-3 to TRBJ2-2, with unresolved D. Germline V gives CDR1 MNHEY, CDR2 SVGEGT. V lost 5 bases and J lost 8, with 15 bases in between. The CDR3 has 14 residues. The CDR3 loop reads CASSQIVSAGELFF. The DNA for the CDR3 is TGTGCCAGCAGTCAAATAGTTTCAGCGGGGGAGCTGTTTTTT.

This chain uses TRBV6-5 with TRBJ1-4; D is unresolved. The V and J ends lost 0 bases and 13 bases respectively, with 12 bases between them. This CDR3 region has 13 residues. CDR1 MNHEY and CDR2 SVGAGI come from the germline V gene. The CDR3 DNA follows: TGTGCCAGCAGTTACTCGAATGGGCGAAGACTGTTTTTT. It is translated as CASSYSNGRRLFF.

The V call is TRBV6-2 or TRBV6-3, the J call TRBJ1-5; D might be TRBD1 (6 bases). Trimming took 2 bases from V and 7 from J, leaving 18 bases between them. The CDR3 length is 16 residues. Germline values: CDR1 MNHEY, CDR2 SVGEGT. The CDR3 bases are TGTGCCAGCAGTTACGATGGGACACCGAAGGGGCAGCCCCAGCATTTT. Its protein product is CASSYDGTPKGQPQHF.

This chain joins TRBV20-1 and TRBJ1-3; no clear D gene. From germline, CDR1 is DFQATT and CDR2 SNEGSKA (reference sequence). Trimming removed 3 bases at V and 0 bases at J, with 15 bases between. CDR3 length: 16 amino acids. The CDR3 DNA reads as TGCAGTGCTAGTCCAAGCGCTTGGGTCTCTGGAAACACCATATATTTT. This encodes CSASPSAWVSGNTIYF.

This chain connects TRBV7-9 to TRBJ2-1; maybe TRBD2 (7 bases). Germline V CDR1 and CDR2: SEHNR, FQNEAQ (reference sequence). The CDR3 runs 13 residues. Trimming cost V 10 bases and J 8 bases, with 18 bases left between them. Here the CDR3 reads CATQLGGVHEQFF. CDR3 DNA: TGTGCCACACAATTAGGGGGGGTCCATGAGCAGTTCTTC.

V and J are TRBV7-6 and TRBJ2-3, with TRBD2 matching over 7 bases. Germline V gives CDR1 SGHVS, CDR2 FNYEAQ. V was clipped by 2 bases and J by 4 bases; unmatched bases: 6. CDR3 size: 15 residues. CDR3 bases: TGTGCCAGCAGCTTATCCTTGGGGGGGTCAGATACGCAGTATTTT. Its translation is CASSLSLGGSDTQYF.

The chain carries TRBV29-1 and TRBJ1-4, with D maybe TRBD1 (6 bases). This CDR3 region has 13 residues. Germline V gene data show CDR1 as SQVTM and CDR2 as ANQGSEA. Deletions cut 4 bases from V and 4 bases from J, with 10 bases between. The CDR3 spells CSVGTEVNEKLFF. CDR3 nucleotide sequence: TGCAGCGTTGGGACAGAAGTTAATGAAAAACTGTTTTTT.

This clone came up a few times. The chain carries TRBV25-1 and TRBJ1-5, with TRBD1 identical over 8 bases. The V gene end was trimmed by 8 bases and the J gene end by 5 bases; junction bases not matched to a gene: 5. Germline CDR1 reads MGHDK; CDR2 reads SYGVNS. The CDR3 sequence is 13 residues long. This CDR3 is CASQGQGYQPQHF. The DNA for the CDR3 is TGTGCCAGCCAAGGACAGGGCTATCAGCCCCAGCATTTT.